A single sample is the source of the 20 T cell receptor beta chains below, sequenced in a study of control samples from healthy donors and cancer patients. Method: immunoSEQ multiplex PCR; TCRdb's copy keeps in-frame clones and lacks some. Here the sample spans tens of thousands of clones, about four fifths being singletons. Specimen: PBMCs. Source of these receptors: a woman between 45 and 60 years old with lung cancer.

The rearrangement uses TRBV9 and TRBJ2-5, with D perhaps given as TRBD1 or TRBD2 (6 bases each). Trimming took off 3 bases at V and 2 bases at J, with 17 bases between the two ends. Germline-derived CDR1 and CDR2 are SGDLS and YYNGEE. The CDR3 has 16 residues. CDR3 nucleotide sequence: TGTGCCAGCAGCGCCTCGGTGGGGGGCAGACAAGAGACCCAGTACTTC. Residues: CASSASVGGRQETQYF.

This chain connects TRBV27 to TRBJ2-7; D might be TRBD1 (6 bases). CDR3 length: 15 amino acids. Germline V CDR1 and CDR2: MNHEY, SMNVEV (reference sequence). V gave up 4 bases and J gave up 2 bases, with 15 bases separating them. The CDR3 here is CASSSLGTNTYEQYF. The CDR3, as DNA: TGTGCCAGCAGTTCTCTCGGGACAAACACCTACGAGCAGTACTTC.

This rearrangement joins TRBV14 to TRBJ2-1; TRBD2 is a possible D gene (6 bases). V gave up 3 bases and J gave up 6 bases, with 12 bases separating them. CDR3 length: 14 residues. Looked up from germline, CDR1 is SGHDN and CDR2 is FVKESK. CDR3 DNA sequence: TGTGCCAGCAGCCAGAGTCTAGCGACCAATGAGCAGTTCTTC. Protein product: CASSQSLATNEQFF.

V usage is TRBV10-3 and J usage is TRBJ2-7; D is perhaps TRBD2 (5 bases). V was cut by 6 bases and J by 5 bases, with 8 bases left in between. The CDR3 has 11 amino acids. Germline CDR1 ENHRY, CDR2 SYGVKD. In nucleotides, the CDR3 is TGTGCCATCAGGTCAGCGGACGAGCAGTACTTC. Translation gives CAIRSADEQYF.

CDR3 in amino acids: CASRRTDPSYGYTF. For the CDR3, the DNA is TGTGCCAGTAGGCGGACAGATCCTTCCTATGGCTACACCTTC. This chain joins TRBV19 and TRBJ1-2, with D possibly TRBD1 on 6 matching bases. The CDR3 contains 14 residues. Germline loops: CDR1 LNHDA, CDR2 SQIVND (reference sequence). Trimming removed 6 bases at V and 4 bases at J, with 15 bases between.

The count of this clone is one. The CDR3 DNA is TGTGCCAGCAGGCGGGGGGACACCGGGGAGCTGTTTTTT. Encoded protein: CASRRGDTGELFF. The chain uses TRBV12-3 or TRBV12-4 and TRBJ2-2, with TRBD2 matching 8 bases. V dropped 6 bases and J dropped 3; count of bases not matched to a gene: 0. This CDR3 has 13 amino acids.

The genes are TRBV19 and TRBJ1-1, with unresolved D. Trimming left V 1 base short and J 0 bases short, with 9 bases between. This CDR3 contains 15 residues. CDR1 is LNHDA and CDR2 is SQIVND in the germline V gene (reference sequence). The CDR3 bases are TGTGCCAGTAGTATAGGGCGGAGTCTGAACACTGAAGCTTTCTTT. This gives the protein CASSIGRSLNTEAFF.

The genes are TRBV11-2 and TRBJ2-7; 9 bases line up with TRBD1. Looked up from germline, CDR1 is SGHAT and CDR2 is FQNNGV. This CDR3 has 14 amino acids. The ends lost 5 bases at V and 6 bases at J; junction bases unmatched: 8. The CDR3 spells CASSLGTGWSEQYF. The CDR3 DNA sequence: TGTGCCAGCAGCCTAGGGACAGGGTGGAGCGAGCAGTACTTC.

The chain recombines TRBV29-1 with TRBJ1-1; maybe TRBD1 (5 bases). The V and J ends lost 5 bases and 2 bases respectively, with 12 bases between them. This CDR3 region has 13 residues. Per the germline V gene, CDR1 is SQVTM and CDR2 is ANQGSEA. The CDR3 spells CSVCLGQNTEAFF. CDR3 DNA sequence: TGCAGCGTTTGTCTGGGGCAAAACACTGAAGCTTTCTTT. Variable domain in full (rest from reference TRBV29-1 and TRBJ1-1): SAVISQKPSRDICQRGTSLTIQCQVDSQVTMMFWYRQQPGQSLTLIATANQGSEATYESGFVIDKFPISRPNLTFSTLTVSNMSPEDSSIYLCSVCLGQNTEAFFGQGTRLTVV.

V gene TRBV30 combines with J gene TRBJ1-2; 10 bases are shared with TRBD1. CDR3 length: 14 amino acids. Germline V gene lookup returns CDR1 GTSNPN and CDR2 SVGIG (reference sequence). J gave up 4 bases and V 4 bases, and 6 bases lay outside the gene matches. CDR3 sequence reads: CAWIGQGVIYGYTF. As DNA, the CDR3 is TGTGCCTGGATAGGACAGGGGGTTATCTATGGCTACACCTTC.

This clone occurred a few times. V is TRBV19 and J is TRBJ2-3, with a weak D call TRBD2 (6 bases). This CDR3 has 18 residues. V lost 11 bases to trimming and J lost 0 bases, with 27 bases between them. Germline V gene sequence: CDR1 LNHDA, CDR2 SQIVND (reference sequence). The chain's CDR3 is CASRRAARDFRSTDTQYF. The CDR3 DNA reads TGTGCCTCCAGACGTGCGGCAAGGGACTTCAGAAGCACAGATACGCAGTATTTT.

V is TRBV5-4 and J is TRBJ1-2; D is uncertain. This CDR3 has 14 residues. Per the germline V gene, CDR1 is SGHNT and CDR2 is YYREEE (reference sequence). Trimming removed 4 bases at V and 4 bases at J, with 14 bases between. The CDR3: CASSPPERVYGYTF. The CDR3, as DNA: TGTGCCAGCAGCCCCCCGGAACGGGTCTATGGCTACACCTTC.

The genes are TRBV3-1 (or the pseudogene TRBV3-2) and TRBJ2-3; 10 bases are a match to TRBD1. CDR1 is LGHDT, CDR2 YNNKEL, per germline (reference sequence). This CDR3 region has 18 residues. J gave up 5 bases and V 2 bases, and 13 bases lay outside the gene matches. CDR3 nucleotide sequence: TGTGCCAGCAGCCAACATTCGGGACAGGGGTTAATTGGAGATACGCAGTATTTT. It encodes CASSQHSGQGLIGDTQYF.

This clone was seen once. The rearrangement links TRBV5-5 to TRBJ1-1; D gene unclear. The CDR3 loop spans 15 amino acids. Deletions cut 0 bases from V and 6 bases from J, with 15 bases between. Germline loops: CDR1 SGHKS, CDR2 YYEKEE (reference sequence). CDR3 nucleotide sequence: TGTGCCAGCAGCTTGGTGTCAGCCCCTGGAGCTGAAGCTTTCTTT. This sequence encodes CASSLVSAPGAEAFF.

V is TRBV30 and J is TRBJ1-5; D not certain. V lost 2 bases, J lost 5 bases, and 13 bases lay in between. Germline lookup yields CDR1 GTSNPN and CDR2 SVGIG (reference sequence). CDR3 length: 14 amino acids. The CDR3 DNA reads TGTGCCTGGAGTTATCTCAGTGAGGATCAGCCCCAGCATTTT. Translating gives CAWSYLSEDQPQHF.

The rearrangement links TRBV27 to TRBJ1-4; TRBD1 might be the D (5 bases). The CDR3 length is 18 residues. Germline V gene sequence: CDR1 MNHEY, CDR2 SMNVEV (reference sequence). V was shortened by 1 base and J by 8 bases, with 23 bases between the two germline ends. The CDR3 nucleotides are TGTGCCAGCAGTTTATTAGGAGGGGTGCACCTGGTGGGCGAAAAACTGTTTTTT. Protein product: CASSLLGGVHLVGEKLFF.

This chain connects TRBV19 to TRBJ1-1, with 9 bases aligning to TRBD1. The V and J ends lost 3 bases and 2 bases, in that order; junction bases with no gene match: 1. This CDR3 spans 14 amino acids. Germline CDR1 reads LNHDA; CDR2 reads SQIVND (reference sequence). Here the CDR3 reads CASSMGQGNTEAFF. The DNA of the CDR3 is TGTGCCAGTAGTATGGGACAGGGAAACACTGAAGCTTTCTTT. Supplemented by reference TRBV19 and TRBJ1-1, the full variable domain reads DGGITQSPKYLFRKEGQNVTLSCEQNLNHDAMYWYRQDPGQGLRLIYYSQIVNDFQKGDIAEGYSVSREKKESFPLTVTSAQKNPTAFYLCASSMGQGNTEAFFGQGTRLTVV.

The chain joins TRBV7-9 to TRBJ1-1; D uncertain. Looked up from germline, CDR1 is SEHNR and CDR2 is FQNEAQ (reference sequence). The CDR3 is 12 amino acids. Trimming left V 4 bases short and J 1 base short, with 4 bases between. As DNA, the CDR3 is TGTGCCAGCAGCTCTCAGAACACTGAAGCTTTCTTT. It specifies CASSSQNTEAFF. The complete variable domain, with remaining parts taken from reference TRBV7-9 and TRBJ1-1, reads DTGVSQNPRHKITKRGQNVTFRCDPISEHNRLYWYRQTLGQGPEFLTYFQNEAQLEKSRLLSDRFSAERPKGSFSTLEIQRTEQGDSAMYLCASSSQNTEAFFGQGTRLTVV.

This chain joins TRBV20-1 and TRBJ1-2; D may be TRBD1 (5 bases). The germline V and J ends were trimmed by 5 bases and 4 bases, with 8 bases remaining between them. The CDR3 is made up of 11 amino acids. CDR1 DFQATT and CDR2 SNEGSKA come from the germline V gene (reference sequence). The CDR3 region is CSAPGAYGYTF. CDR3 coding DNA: TGCAGTGCTCCCGGGGCCTATGGCTACACCTTC.

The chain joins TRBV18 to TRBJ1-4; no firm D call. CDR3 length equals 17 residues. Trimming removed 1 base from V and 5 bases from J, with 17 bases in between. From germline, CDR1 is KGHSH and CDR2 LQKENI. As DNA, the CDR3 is TGTGCCAGCTCACCACGATCTCTAGGGCAGGCGAATGAAAAACTGTTTTTT. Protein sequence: CASSPRSLGQANEKLFF.